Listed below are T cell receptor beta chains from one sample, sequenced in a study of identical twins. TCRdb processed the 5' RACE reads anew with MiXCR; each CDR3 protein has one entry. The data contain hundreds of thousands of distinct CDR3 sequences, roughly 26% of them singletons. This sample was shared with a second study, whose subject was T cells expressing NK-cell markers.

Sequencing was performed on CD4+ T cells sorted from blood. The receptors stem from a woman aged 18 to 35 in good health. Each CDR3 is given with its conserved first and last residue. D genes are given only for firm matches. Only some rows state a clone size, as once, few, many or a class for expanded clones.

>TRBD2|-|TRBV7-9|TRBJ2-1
CASSLPGGGDEQFF
TGTGCCAGCAGCTTACCGGGAGGTGGGGATGAGCAGTTCTTC
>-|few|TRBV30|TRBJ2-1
CAWSVPGRGYNEQFF
TGTGCCTGGAGTGTACCCGGCCGTGGCTACAATGAGCAGTTCTTC
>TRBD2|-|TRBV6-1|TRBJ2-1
CASRAGLAESSYNEQFF
TGTGCCAGCAGGGCGGGACTAGCGGAGAGCTCCTACAATGAGCAGTTCTTC
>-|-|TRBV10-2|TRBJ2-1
CASSAWTVYNEQFF
TGCGCCAGCAGCGCCTGGACCGTCTACAATGAGCAGTTCTTC
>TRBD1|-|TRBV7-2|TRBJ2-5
CASSGGQGGFETQYF
TGTGCCAGCAGCGGGGGACAGGGGGGTTTCGAGACCCAGTACTTC
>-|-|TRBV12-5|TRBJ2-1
CASGLGLSSYNEQFF
TGTGCTAGTGGTTTGGGCCTAAGCTCCTACAATGAGCAGTTCTTC
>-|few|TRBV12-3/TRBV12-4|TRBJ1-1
CASSLQSNTEAFF
TGTGCCAGCAGTCTACAGAGTAACACTGAAGCTTTCTTT
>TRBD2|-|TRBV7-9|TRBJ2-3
CASSPRTSGRATDTQYF
TGTGCCAGCAGCCCAAGGACTAGCGGGAGGGCCACAGATACGCAGTATTTT
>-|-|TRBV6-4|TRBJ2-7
CASSASMGYEQYF
TGTGCCAGCAGCGCAAGCATGGGCTACGAGCAGTACTTC
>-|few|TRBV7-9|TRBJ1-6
CASSLLPGSPSPLHF
TGTGCCAGCAGCCTCCTCCCGGGGTCCCCGTCACCCCTCCACTTT
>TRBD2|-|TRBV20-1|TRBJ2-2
CSARGYSGPNTGELFF
TGCAGTGCTAGAGGATATAGCGGGCCGAACACCGGGGAGCTGTTTTTT
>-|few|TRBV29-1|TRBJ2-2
CSARMVVGELFF
TGCAGCGCTAGGATGGTTGTCGGGGAGCTGTTTTTT
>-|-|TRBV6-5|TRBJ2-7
CATSQSSYEQYF
TGTGCCACCTCACAAAGCTCCTACGAGCAGTACTTC
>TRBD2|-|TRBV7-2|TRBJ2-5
CASSSWTSGRASGTQYF
TGTGCCAGCAGCTCATGGACTAGCGGGAGGGCATCAGGGACCCAGTACTTC
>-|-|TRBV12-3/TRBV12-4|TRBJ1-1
CASSLGTATEAFF
TGTGCCAGCAGTTTAGGGACAGCCACTGAAGCTTTCTTT
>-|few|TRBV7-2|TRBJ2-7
CASSSNWMGEQYF
TGTGCCAGCAGCTCGAATTGGATGGGTGAGCAGTACTTC
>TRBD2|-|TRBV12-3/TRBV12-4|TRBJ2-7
CASSFSRSGVYEQYF
TGTGCCAGCAGTTTTAGCAGGAGCGGGGTCTACGAGCAGTACTTC
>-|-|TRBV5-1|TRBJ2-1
CASSFSGAAINEQFF
TGCGCCAGCAGCTTCTCGGGAGCGGCCATCAATGAGCAGTTCTTC
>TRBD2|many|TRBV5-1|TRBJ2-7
CASSSLAGGQVQYF
TGCGCCAGCAGCTCACTAGCGGGAGGTCAAGTGCAGTACTTC
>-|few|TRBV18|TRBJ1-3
CASSPDGTIYF
TGTGCCAGCTCCCCCGATGGCACCATATATTTT
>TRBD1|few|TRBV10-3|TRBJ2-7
CAISGGQLSSYEQYF
TGTGCCATCAGTGGGGGACAGTTGTCCTCCTACGAGCAGTACTTC
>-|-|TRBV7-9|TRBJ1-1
CASSRLGETFF
TGTGCCAGCAGCCGTCTCGGAGAAACTTTCTTT
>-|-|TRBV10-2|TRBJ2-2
CASSETPVGELFF
TGCGCCAGCAGTGAGACTCCAGTCGGGGAGCTGTTTTTT
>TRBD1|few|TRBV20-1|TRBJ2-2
CSARGTGVTGELFF
TGCAGTGCTAGAGGGACAGGGGTCACCGGGGAGCTGTTTTTT
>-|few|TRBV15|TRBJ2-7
CATSRDRGVMHF
TGTGCCACCAGCAGAGATCGCGGGGTTATGCACTTC
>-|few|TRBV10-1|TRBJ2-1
CASSERGDSSYNEQFF
TGCGCCAGCAGTGAGAGGGGGGACAGCTCCTACAATGAGCAGTTCTTC
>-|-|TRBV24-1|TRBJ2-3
CATSRRDGTDTQYF
TGTGCCACCAGTCGACGGGACGGCACAGATACGCAGTATTTT
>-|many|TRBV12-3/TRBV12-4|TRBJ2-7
CASTKGGGSYEQYF
TGTGCCAGCACCAAAGGGGGGGGGTCCTACGAGCAGTACTTC
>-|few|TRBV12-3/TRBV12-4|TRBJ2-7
CASSPGPGEQYF
TGTGCCAGCAGCCCCGGACCGGGCGAGCAGTACTTC
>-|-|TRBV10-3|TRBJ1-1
CATAREQERQGAFF
TGTGCCACCGCACGGGAACAGGAGAGGCAAGGAGCTTTCTTT
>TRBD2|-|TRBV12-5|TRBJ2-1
CASGLSSGLANEQFF
TGTGCTAGTGGTTTGTCCTCGGGACTAGCGAATGAGCAGTTCTTC
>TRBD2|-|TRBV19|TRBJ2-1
CASTGLAINEQFF
TGTGCCAGTACCGGACTAGCAATAAACGAGCAGTTCTTC
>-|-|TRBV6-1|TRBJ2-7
CASTERAYPYEQYF
TGTGCCAGCACGGAGCGGGCTTATCCCTACGAGCAGTACTTC
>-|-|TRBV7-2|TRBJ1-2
CASSLGSEDGYTF
TGTGCCAGCAGCTTAGGGTCAGAGGACGGCTACACCTTC
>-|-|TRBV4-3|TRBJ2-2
CASSQDLGGGELFF
TGCGCCAGCAGCCAAGATCTTGGGGGCGGGGAGCTGTTTTTT
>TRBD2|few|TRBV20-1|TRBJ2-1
CSARSPSGRARNEQFF
TGCAGTGCTAGATCTCCTAGCGGGAGGGCCCGCAATGAGCAGTTCTTC
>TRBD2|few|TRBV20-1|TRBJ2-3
CSVTGGYSSTDTQYF
TGCAGTGTTACGGGGGGATATTCTAGCACAGATACGCAGTATTTT
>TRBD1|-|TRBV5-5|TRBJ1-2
CASSFRDRKTWGYTF
TGTGCCAGCAGCTTCCGGGACAGAAAAACGTGGGGCTACACCTTC
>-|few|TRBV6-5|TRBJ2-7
CASSYGRGLYEQYF
TGTGCCAGCAGTTACGGGAGGGGGCTCTACGAGCAGTACTTC
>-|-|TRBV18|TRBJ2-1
CASSPSEGGYEQFF
TGTGCCAGCTCACCCTCTGAGGGAGGATATGAGCAGTTCTTC
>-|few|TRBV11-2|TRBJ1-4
CASSLGAEKLFF
TGTGCCAGCAGCTTAGGGGCTGAAAAACTGTTTTTT
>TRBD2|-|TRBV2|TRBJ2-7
CATEREVGYEQYF
TGTGCCACCGAGCGGGAGGTTGGATACGAGCAGTACTTC
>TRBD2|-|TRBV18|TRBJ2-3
CASSRSGGHHDSDTQYF
TGTGCCAGCTCACGTAGCGGGGGTCATCACGATTCAGATACGCAGTATTTT
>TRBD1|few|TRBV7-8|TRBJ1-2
CASSFQGAYGYTF
TGTGCCAGCAGCTTCCAGGGGGCTTATGGCTACACCTTC
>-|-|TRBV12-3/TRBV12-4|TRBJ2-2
CASTRTSPGELFF
TGTGCCAGCACTCGGACTTCCCCCGGGGAGCTGTTTTTT
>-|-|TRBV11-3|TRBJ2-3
CASSFIAETDTQYF
TGTGCCAGCAGCTTCATAGCGGAAACAGATACGCAGTATTTT
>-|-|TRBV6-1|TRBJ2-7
CASTERLPYEQYF
TGTGCCAGCACGGAGCGTCTTCCCTACGAGCAGTACTTC
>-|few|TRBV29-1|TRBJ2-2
CSVVWGAHGELFF
TGCAGCGTTGTTTGGGGGGCTCACGGGGAGCTGTTTTTT
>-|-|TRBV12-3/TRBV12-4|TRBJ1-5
CASSSGLRQPQHF
TGTGCCAGCAGTTCGGGCCTTAGGCAGCCCCAGCATTTT
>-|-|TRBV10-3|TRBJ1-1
CAISDKGTNTEAFF
TGTGCCATCAGTGACAAGGGAACGAACACTGAAGCTTTCTTT